This T cell receptor beta chain was identified in a study of cytomegalovirus exposure and HLA in healthy donors. Across the study: Earlier findings included some 100 million unique TCR beta sequences obtained from about 179 million T cells. Within the Caucasian-associated ancestry cluster were roughly 82% of the roughly 360 genotyped donors.

This clone was detected once. Antigen: not known. The germline CDR1 and CDR2 sequences are MGHRA and YSYEKL. V was trimmed by 0 bases and J by 1 base, leaving 21 bases between them. The CDR3 consists of 19 residues. Study observations and caveats: Follow-up analysis later connected one missense variant in DCLRE1C with trimming of TCR beta V- and J-genes.

PCR involved 60 Vbeta and 13 Jbeta primers. Measured with immunoSEQ multiplex PCR; TCRdb has only the in-frame clones, and not every one. The table has 90,000 to 120,000 clones, less than 80% seen once. Sequencing was performed on PBMCs. The chain couples TRBV4-1 to TRBJ1-1; maybe TRBD1 (5 bases). The TCR originated in a middle-aged woman in good health and CMV-seronegative. In nucleotides, the CDR3 is TGCGCCAGCAGCCAAGATCCGGGTCTTCAGGGTGAACAGAACACTGAAGCTTTCTTT. It translates to CASSQDPGLQGEQNTEAFF.